A single T cell receptor (beta chain) is shown here with its context. The data were taken from a study of T-cell memory formation after mild COVID-19. Trimming pared 1 base from V and 5 bases from J, leaving 15 bases between. CDR3 length: 16 residues. Germline CDR1 and CDR2: SEHNR and FQNEAQ (reference sequence). Constant-segment-primed 5'RACE gave TCR alpha and TCR beta cDNA libraries with sample barcodes and UMIs. TCRdb redid the calling of the 5' RACE reads with MiXCR, one entry per CDR3 protein. The table shows 450,000 to 650,000 distinct CDR3 sequences, with 20% to 25% occurring only once. The material sequenced was PBMCs or a T cell subset sorted from them (not recorded which). The chain uses TRBV7-9 and TRBJ1-5, with D possibly matching TRBD1 (6 bases). This clonotype was obtained from an adult woman who had mild COVID-19 (a few samples of this study predate the infection). Cell type and time point are not known. The CDR3 loop reads CASSLGGRGYDQPQHF. The CDR3, as DNA: TGTGCCAGCAGCTTAGGGGGCAGGGGTTACGATCAGCCCCAGCATTTT.